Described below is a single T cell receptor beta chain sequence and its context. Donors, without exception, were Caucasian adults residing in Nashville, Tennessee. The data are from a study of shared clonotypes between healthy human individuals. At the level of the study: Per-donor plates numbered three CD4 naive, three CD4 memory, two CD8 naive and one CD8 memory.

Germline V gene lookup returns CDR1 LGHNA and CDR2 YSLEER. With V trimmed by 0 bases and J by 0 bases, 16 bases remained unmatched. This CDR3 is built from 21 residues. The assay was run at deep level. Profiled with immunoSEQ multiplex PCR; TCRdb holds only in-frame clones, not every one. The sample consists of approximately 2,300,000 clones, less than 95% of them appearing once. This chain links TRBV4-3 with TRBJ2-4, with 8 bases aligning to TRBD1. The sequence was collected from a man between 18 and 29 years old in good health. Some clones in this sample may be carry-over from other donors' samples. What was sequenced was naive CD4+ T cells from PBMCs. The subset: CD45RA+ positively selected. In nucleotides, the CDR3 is TGCGCCAGCAGCCAAGAGCTTCTTGGACAGGGATCCAAACTAGCCAAAAACATTCAGTACTTC. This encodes CASSQELLGQGSKLAKNIQYF.